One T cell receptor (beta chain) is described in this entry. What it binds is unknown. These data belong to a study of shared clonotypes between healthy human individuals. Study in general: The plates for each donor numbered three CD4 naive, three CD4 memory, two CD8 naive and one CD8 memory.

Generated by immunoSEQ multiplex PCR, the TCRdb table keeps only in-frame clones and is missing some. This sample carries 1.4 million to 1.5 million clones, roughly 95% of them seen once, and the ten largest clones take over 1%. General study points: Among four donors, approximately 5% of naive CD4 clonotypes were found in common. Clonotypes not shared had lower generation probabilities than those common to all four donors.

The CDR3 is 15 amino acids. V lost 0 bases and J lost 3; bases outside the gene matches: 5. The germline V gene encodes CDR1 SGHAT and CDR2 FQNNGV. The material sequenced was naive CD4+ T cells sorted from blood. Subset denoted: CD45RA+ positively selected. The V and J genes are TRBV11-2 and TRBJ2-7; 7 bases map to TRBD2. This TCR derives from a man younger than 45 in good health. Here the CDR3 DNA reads TGTGCCAGCAGCTTAGAAGCGGGATATTACTACGAGCAGTACTTC. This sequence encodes CASSLEAGYYYEQYF.